The TCR beta chain under discussion was sequenced for a study of T cells after posttransplantation cyclophosphamide. This clone was picked up many times. The antigen remains undetermined. Study-level points and caveats: Recipient CMV seropositivity and CMV reactivation strongly tracked TRB clonality. Blood and skin or GI T cell repertoires showed limited TRB overlap.

This CDR3 region has 14 residues. Per the germline V gene, CDR1 is MDHEN and CDR2 is SYDVKM. V shed 6 bases and J 1 base; nucleotides not matched to a gene: 4. TCRdb keeps only in-frame clones here, not all; method: immunoSEQ multiplex PCR. Recorded here are 40,000 to 60,000 clones, none singletons. The receptor was derived from a man in his forties in good health, CMV-negative, and a related stem cell transplant donor. Sequenced: PBMCs. The chain is built from TRBV28 and TRBJ2-7, with 9 nucleotides matching TRBD2. This chain's CDR3 is CASRPSGNSYEQYF. CDR3 in DNA: TGTGCCAGCAGACCTAGCGGGAATTCCTACGAGCAGTACTTC.